These 2 T cell receptor beta chains share one sample of origin, sequenced in a study of blood T cell repertoires in COVID-19. The data were produced by immunoSEQ multiplex PCR, yet TCRdb's version contains in-frame clones alone and is incomplete. The sample lists about 80,000 clones, approximately 79% occurring once. The sample comprised peripheral blood. These receptors were taken from a man between 65 and 85 years old with active or convalescent COVID-19.

The rearrangement uses TRBV10-1 and TRBJ1-3; D call uncertain. The CDR3 extends over 13 amino acids. The V gene's germline CDR1 is WNHNN and CDR2 SYGVQD (reference sequence). The ends were cut back, 6 bases at V and 0 bases at J, with 6 bases in the middle. CDR3 DNA: TGCGCCAGCAGCCCCTTCTCTGGAAACACCATATATTTT. Protein product: CASSPFSGNTIYF.

V and J are TRBV6-5 and TRBJ2-2; 7 nucleotides match TRBD2. V shed 7 bases, J shed 4 bases, and the junction held 9 bases outside the gene matches. Germline loops: CDR1 MNHEY, CDR2 SVGAGI. The CDR3 is 15 amino acids. CDR3 loop: CASTTGGDATGELFF. The DNA for the CDR3 is TGTGCCAGCACCACTGGGGGGGACGCCACCGGGGAGCTGTTTTTT.